This T cell receptor (beta chain) came from a study of beta chain features in type 1 diabetes. This clone was counted between two and nine times. Its antigen is undetermined. Expressed TCRB transcripts got sequenced, as all isolated RNA was reverse transcribed. Sequencing was performed with immunoSEQ multiplex PCR; in TCRdb, only in-frame clones are kept and a portion is missing. In the table there are roughly 730,000 clones, under 15% of which are singletons. Findings of the study overall: A greater similarity of naive, central memory and Treg TCRB repertoires was seen among patients than among healthy donors. Shorter TCRB CDR3s, moderately but significantly so, were found in Type 1 diabetes patients in all four CD4+ subsets.

The germline V gene encodes CDR1 MGHRA and CDR2 YSYEKL. V lost 2 bases and J 0 bases, leaving 11 bases between the germline ends. This CDR3 has 17 residues. This sequence was found in a man between 18 and 29 years old with type 1 diabetes. The sample was naive CD4+ T cells from blood. The chain uses TRBV4-1 and TRBJ2-6; weak D call: TRBD2 (5 bases). The CDR3 here is CASSQLGLSSGANVLTF. The CDR3, as DNA: TGCGCCAGCAGCCAACTAGGACTGAGCTCTGGGGCCAACGTCCTGACTTTC.